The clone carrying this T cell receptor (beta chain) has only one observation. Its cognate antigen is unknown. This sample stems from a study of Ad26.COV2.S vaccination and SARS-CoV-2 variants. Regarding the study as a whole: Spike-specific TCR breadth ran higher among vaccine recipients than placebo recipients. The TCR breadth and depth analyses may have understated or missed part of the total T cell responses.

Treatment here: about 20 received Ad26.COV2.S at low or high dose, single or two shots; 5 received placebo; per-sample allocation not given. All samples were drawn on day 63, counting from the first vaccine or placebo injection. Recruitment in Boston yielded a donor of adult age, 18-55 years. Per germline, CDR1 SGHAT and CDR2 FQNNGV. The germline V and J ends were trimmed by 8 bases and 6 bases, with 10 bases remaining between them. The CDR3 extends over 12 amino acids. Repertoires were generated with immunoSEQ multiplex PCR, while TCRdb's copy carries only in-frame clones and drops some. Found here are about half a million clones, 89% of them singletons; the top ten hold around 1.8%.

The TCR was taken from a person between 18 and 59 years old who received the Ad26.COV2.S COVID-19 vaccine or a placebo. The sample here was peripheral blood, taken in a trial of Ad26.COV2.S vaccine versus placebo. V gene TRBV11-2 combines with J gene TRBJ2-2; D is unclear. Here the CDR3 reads CASGPRAGELFF. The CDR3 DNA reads TGTGCCAGCGGCCCTAGGGCCGGGGAGCTGTTTTTT.